A selection of T cell receptor beta chains follows, all from one sample in a study of patients and donors after allogeneic stem cell transplantation. Each CDR3 protein gets one entry after TCRdb re-called the RT-PCR reads with MiXCR. The profile shows about 34,000 distinct CDR3 sequences, about two fifths of them singletons. Sequencing input: blood, either unsorted or a sorted T cell fraction (not recorded which). The receptors shown here come from a human donor who was either an allogeneic HSCT recipient or a stem cell or donor lymphocyte infusion donor (not recorded which). It is not recorded whose cells these are; they may come from a transplant donor. Each CDR3 is given with its conserved first and last residue. Each record gives: V gene, clone size, J gene, D gene, CDR3 protein, CDR3 DNA. A D gene is named only where the DNA matches it firmly. The listing skips clone size in some rows; elsewhere it reads once, few, many or a size class.

TRBV24-1	.	TRBJ2-5	.	CATRGGQETQYF	TGTGCCACCAGAGGGGGCCAAGAGACCCAGTACTTC
TRBV6-5	.	TRBJ1-1	.	CASSPGHTEAFF	TGTGCCAGCTCACCTGGACACACTGAAGCTTTCTTT
TRBV6-2/TRBV6-3	.	TRBJ2-3	.	CASSYRDPTQYF	TGTGCCAGCAGTTACCGGGACCCAACGCAGTATTTT
TRBV7-9	.	TRBJ1-1	.	CASSYRVPNTEAFF	TGTGCCAGCAGCTACAGGGTCCCGAACACTGAAGCTTTCTTT
TRBV5-6	.	TRBJ2-3	TRBD2	CASRPLAGYTQYF	TGTGCCAGCAGACCTCTAGCGGGGTATACGCAGTATTTT
TRBV7-9	.	TRBJ2-2	.	CASSFDQSTPGTGELFF	TGTGCCAGCAGCTTTGATCAATCTACCCCAGGGACCGGGGAGCTGTTTTTT
TRBV25-1	.	TRBJ1-3	.	CASSDHGAVPPSGNTIYF	TGTGCCAGCAGTGACCATGGGGCAGTTCCCCCCTCGGGAAACACCATATATTTT
TRBV5-1	.	TRBJ2-7	.	CASSLGTEFYEQYF	TGCGCCAGCAGCTTGGGTACAGAGTTCTACGAGCAGTACTTC
TRBV7-2	once	TRBJ2-7	.	CASSEDSHSYEQYF	TGTGCCAGCAGCGAGGACAGCCACTCCTACGAGCAGTACTTC
TRBV29-1	.	TRBJ1-1	.	CSARGQVDTEAFF	TGCAGCGCCCGAGGGCAGGTGGACACTGAAGCTTTCTTT
TRBV29-1	.	TRBJ2-3	TRBD2	CSPSPLAGVLDTQYF	TGCAGCCCCTCCCCACTAGCGGGAGTATTGGATACGCAGTATTTT
TRBV7-9	.	TRBJ2-1	.	CASTVGGGYNEQFF	TGTGCCAGCACCGTCGGTGGTGGCTACAATGAGCAGTTCTTC
TRBV7-2	.	TRBJ1-2	.	CASSLRGESYGYTF	TGTGCCAGCAGCTTAAGGGGAGAGAGCTATGGCTACACCTTC
TRBV2	.	TRBJ1-1	.	CASRQGQTEAFF	TGTGCCAGCAGACAGGGTCAGACTGAAGCTTTCTTT
TRBV2	few	TRBJ1-2	.	CASSEREGYGYTF	TGTGCCAGCAGTGAACGTGAGGGCTATGGCTACACCTTC
TRBV11-3	many	TRBJ1-5	TRBD1	CASSPGQGGNQPQHF	TGTGCCAGCAGCCCCGGACAGGGTGGCAATCAGCCCCAGCATTTT
TRBV4-3	.	TRBJ2-3	.	CASRNPGTDTQYF	TGCGCCAGCAGAAATCCTGGCACAGATACGCAGTATTTT
TRBV6-2/TRBV6-3	.	TRBJ1-6	.	CASRGQGYSPFHF	TGTGCCAGCAGGGGGCAGGGTTATTCACCCTTCCACTTT
TRBV7-9	.	TRBJ1-1	.	CASSLRRGDRVSLAFF	TGTGCCAGCAGCTTACGAAGGGGTGACAGAGTTAGTTTAGCTTTCTTT
TRBV7-2	.	TRBJ2-3	.	CASRGAHTQYF	TGTGCCAGCAGGGGGGCTCATACGCAGTATTTT
TRBV4-2	.	TRBJ2-4	TRBD1	CASSTPGRGKNIQYF	TGTGCCAGCAGCACCCCGGGCAGGGGGAAAAACATTCAGTACTTC
TRBV6-5	.	TRBJ1-1	.	CASSYSSGGHTNTEAFF	TGTGCCAGCAGTTACTCGAGTGGGGGACACACGAACACTGAAGCTTTCTTT
TRBV11-3	once	TRBJ2-2	.	CASSYTGELFF	TGTGCCAGCAGCTACACCGGGGAGCTGTTTTTT
TRBV29-1	few	TRBJ1-2	.	CSVETVNYGYTF	TGCAGCGTTGAGACAGTAAACTATGGCTACACCTTC
TRBV7-9	.	TRBJ1-1	TRBD1	CASSLGDRMNTEAFF	TGTGCCAGCAGCCTGGGGGACAGGATGAACACTGAAGCTTTCTTT
TRBV5-5	.	TRBJ2-3	TRBD2	CASSSPSGGHTDTQYF	TGTGCCAGCAGCTCACCTAGCGGGGGACACACAGATACGCAGTATTTT
TRBV7-9	.	TRBJ1-4	.	CASSLTGAEKLFF	TGTGCCAGCAGCTTGACAGGTGCTGAAAAACTGTTTTTT
TRBV20-1	.	TRBJ1-1	TRBD1	CSAREGQEEAFF	TGCAGTGCTAGAGAGGGACAGGAAGAGGCTTTCTTT
TRBV29-1	.	TRBJ2-3	TRBD1	CSGSGTGGSDTQYF	TGCAGCGGGTCCGGGACAGGGGGTTCAGATACGCAGTATTTT
TRBV28	few	TRBJ1-6	TRBD1	CASSFDRVNSPLHF	TGTGCCAGCAGTTTCGACAGGGTTAATTCACCCCTCCACTTT
TRBV24-1	.	TRBJ2-7	TRBD2	CATSEESGRDSEQYF	TGTGCCACCAGTGAGGAGAGCGGGAGGGATAGCGAGCAGTACTTC
TRBV11-2	.	TRBJ1-2	.	CASSSPVGDNYGYTF	TGTGCCAGCAGCTCCCCGGTCGGGGACAACTATGGCTACACCTTC
TRBV11-3	few	TRBJ2-1	.	CASSPTGRSEQFF	TGTGCCAGCAGCCCCACGGGAAGGAGTGAGCAGTTCTTC
TRBV7-9	.	TRBJ1-3	TRBD1	CASSHRQGASGNTIYF	TGTGCCAGCAGCCACCGACAGGGAGCGTCTGGAAACACCATATATTTT
TRBV20-1	few	TRBJ2-3	.	CSARDRLAGTDTQYF	TGCAGTGCTAGAGACCGGCTAGCCGGCACAGATACGCAGTATTTT
TRBV24-1	.	TRBJ2-1	.	CATSGGLFSYNEQFF	TGTGCCACCAGTGGAGGGCTGTTCTCCTACAATGAGCAGTTCTTC
TRBV5-6	.	TRBJ2-5	TRBD1	CASSFYDRGQETQYF	TGTGCCAGCAGCTTTTACGACAGGGGCCAAGAGACCCAGTACTTC
TRBV9	few	TRBJ2-1	TRBD2	CASSDSGRVSNEQFF	TGTGCCAGCAGCGATAGCGGGAGGGTGAGCAATGAGCAGTTCTTC
TRBV29-1	once	TRBJ2-2	TRBD2	CSVAGTNTGELFF	TGCAGCGTAGCGGGAACGAACACCGGGGAGCTGTTTTTT
TRBV2	few	TRBJ1-6	.	CASSPRDGGDSPLHF	TGTGCCAGCAGCCCACGGGATGGGGGTGATTCACCCCTCCACTTT
TRBV20-1	few	TRBJ1-2	.	CSAIRTDGYTF	TGCAGTGCTATCAGGACAGATGGCTACACCTTC
TRBV13	few	TRBJ1-2	.	CASSLGVHYGYTF	TGTGCCAGCAGCTTAGGCGTACATTATGGCTACACCTTC
TRBV12-3/TRBV12-4	few	TRBJ2-5	.	CASTPTSTQETQYF	TGTGCCAGCACCCCCACCTCGACACAAGAGACCCAGTACTTC
TRBV4-1	.	TRBJ2-1	.	CASSQGLQGYNEQFF	TGCGCCAGCAGCCAGGGGTTGCAAGGCTACAATGAGCAGTTCTTC
TRBV3-1	few	TRBJ2-5	TRBD1	CASSLTRQGNQETQYF	TGTGCCAGCAGCCTTACGAGACAGGGGAACCAAGAGACCCAGTACTTC